This TCR beta chain was captured in a study of CD8+ T cells in alopecia areata. From PBMCs, CD4+ and CD8+ T cells were sorted. RNA was isolated and reverse transcribed to cDNA, the sequencing template. Only in-frame clones appear in the TCRdb table, and some are missing; sequencing was by immunoSEQ multiplex PCR. Found here are 85,000 to 110,000 clones, roughly half of them singletons; the top ten hold 8.8%. The study's findings and limits: Relative to mice, TCR sharing across patients was less clear, a difference possibly HLA-related. Lesional scalp displayed greater clonality than normal scalp, most notably in alopecia totalis/universalis.

On this clone itself: What it binds is not known.

The sample comprised CD4+ T cells sorted from blood. The clonotype was recovered from a human donor in good health.

The CDR3 spells CAWSGVGDQPQHF. The CDR3 DNA sequence: TGTGCCTGGAGTGGGGTCGGAGATCAGCCCCAGCATTTT. V gene TRBV30 combines with J gene TRBJ1-5; D remains unclear. The CDR3 runs 13 residues. The germline gives CDR1 GTSNPN, CDR2 SVGIG (reference sequence). V shed 1 base and J shed 5 bases, with 9 bases lying between them.